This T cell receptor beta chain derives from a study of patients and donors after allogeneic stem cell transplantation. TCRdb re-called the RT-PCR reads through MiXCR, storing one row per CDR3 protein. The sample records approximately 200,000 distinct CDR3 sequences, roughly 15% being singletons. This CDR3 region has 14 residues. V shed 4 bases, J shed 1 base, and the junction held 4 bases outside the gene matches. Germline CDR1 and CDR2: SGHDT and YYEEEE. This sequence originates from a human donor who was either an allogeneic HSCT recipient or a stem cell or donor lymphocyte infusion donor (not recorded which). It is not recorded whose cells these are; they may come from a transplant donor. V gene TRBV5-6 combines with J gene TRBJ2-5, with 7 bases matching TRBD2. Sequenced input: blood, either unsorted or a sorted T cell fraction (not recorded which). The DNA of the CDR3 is TGTGCCAGCAGCCCCCCGGGGGGCCAAGAGACCCAGTACTTC. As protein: CASSPPGGQETQYF.